This T cell receptor (beta chain) comes out of a study of cytomegalovirus exposure and HLA in healthy donors (dated by TCRdb to about 2017). With regard to the full study: In an earlier analysis of approximately 640 of the donors, approximately 260 Gb of sequence data and 90 million to 120 million unique TCR beta sequences from approximately 180 million T cells were reported. All discovery cohort repertoires had been generated on a single sequencing platform. Among the approximately 420 genotyped donors, 81% belonged to the genetic ancestry cluster associated with self-reported Caucasian donors. The study profiled the T cell repertoires of hundreds of subjects by immunosequencing and related them to cytomegalovirus serostatus. An early release that covered 640 HLA-typed donors contained about 300 gigabases of sequencing data and 75 million to 100 million unique TCR sequences. Among a few hundred genotyped donors of the cohort, an average of approximately 240,000 unique TCR beta nucleotide sequences were sequenced per donor, around 20% of them non-productive. An earlier analysis of approximately 580 of the donors used high-throughput TCR beta sequencing to judge whether each TCR beta V gene segment behaved as functional or pseudogenic. Rather than using new phenotypic data, the later analysis identified candidate immune exposures from TCR beta sequences and from how often those sequences occurred across donors. The study combined high-throughput TCR immunosequencing, statistical association of individual TCRs with disease status, and machine learning to predict cytomegalovirus infection status. In a later genetic analysis, genome-wide SNP genotypes for about three fifths of the roughly 670 donors were used, and that subset was treated as a discovery cohort. The number of donors typed differed by locus, with about 629-630 for A, B, C, DRB1 and DQB1, about 500 for DQA1, about 610 for DPA1, and under 490 for DPB1. Four to six DR-DQ haplotypes were handled as single units for association and clustering, since linkage in the cohort was strong. In addition to the first cohort of around 670 subjects, a separate validation cohort of approximately 120 different subjects was used. A later analysis re-examined previously published TCR beta repertoires from 500 to 700 donors and added high-resolution HLA genotyping to investigate patterns of TCR occurrence. Both class I and class II loci were covered by HLA typing, at four-digit resolution. Donor age, sex, ethnicity and CMV serostatus were compiled alongside the repertoire data. The aim of the study was to test whether cataloging public T cell receptors could identify signatures of past pathogen exposure. What the research found in general, with its limitations: In this cohort, only TCR beta chains were sequenced, and detectable features were limited by the absence of alpha or paired-chain data. A further reported finding was that TCR beta sequences accurately predicted the HLA-A and HLA-B alleles for most subjects in the first cohort. In a later genetic analysis, fewer N-insertions in productive TCRs were reported among donors in an Asian-associated ancestry cluster than the roughly 700-donor mean. According to a later analysis, most CMV-associated TCR beta chains appeared to be HLA-restricted, and the HLA associations seemed to be driven largely by CMV exposure. Cytomegalovirus status was reported to be diagnosed by the classifier with high specificity and sensitivity in both the original and validation cohorts. Assigning TCR associations to individual alleles was difficult when HLA alleles, especially DR and DQ, strongly co-occurred. A few of the identified cytomegalovirus-associated TCR beta chains were confirmed in vitro to be specific for cytomegalovirus antigens. Across donors, most TCR sequences were observed very rarely, whereas some public TCRs were present in many individuals. The presence/absence analyses assumed that sequencing depth was roughly uniform across donors, and that assumption may not be true. A group of highly shared sequence variants was considered likely to be a technical artifact of the sequencing pipeline. Linkage disequilibrium might explain the correlated functional status among segregating V segments, but an unknown experimental factor could not be ruled out. A total of roughly 160 TCR beta chains were listed by the study as associated with cytomegalovirus. Compared with equally common non-associated chains, HLA-associated TCR beta chains in a later analysis were more clonally expanded and had lower generation probabilities. In a later analysis, TCR association rates were found to vary across HLA loci, with the most associated TCRs seen for DRB1 alleles and the fewest for HLA-C alleles. According to the authors, the approach could potentially be generalized to other disease states and immunological phenotypes. CMV serostatus was the only immune exposure information available for the cohort. In an earlier analysis of roughly 500 of the donors, most TCR beta V segments appeared in productive rearrangements about 90% or about 30% of the time, broadly matching IMGT annotations. Because counts were too low, roughly 17 rarely observed V segments, including chromosome 9 orphons, were left out of the earlier analysis of over 550 of the donors. Because HLA typing was missing for some donors at each locus, association tests included only the typed subset. A later genetic analysis associated a missense DCLRE1C variant with V-gene and J-gene trimming of TCR beta chains, and an independent cohort replicated the association. Some IMGT-functional V segments, including TRBV6-2 and TRBV6-3, could not be distinguished by the 87-base-pair reads and were therefore excluded. At a false discovery rate of 0.05, a later analysis linked some 18,000 TCR beta sequences to specific HLA alleles. A later analysis reported that several top co-occurrence clusters appeared linked to parvovirus B19, influenza, CMV and Epstein-Barr virus.

Turning to this clone: Its antigen is still unknown. No per-base quality is available; no much larger clone lies one base away.

The CDR3 goes from the cysteine to the phenylalanine over 13 residues. Only the CDR3 part of the read is kept: 39 bases, read in frame from the first base. The germline V gene (reference sequence) provides CDR1 MNHEY and CDR2 SMNVEV. Trimming costs V 8 bases and J 1 base, and their ends lie 11 bases apart. Libraries were constructed by the immunoSEQ multiplex PCR assay. The multiplex PCR relied on a mix of 60 forward primers for TCR Vbeta segments and 13 reverse primers for TCR Jbeta segments. The CDR3 region of rearranged TCR beta genes was amplified from genomic DNA with a multiplex PCR assay. Amplified TCR beta libraries were sequenced as 87-base-pair reads on the Illumina HiSeq System. As for the authors' bioinformatics: A later analysis counted some 80 million unique TCR beta chains across the 650 to 700 repertoires, and around 12 million of these chains were shared by at least two donors. A nearest-neighbor algorithm error-corrected the raw reads and collapsed the reads into unique sequences, merging closely related sequences to remove PCR and sequencing errors. V, D and J gene segments were assigned by aligning CDR3 sequences to IMGT reference sequences. For a sequence to be retained, a match of at least six nucleotides to both a V gene segment and a J gene segment was required. Rearrangements were called productive when the CDR3 lacked stop codons and stayed in frame with V and J; all others were non-productive. CDR3 was defined by IMGT convention, running from the second conserved V-encoded cysteine to the conserved J-encoded phenylalanine. The earlier analysis of a few hundred of the donors excluded any sequence lacking an unambiguous match to a single V gene segment. An earlier analysis of a few hundred of the donors called V segments functional above 56.7% productive rearrangements and segregating when the between-donor standard deviation exceeded 5%. A statistical classification framework was built to diagnose cytomegalovirus status from the catalog of TCR beta chain sequences. In a later analysis, TCR nucleotide sequences were compared against IMGT/GENE-DB human TR gene sequences so that V and J genes could be assigned. The TCRdist pipeline was used in a later analysis to assign CDR3 sequences and most-parsimonious VDJ recombination scenarios. In a later analysis, each TCR beta chain was defined by its CDR3 amino acid sequence together with its V-gene family, and reads without a unique V-gene family were excluded. In a later analysis, 500 to 650 highly shared, low-generation-probability nucleotide sequences were removed to address suspected cross-contamination and a sequencing artifact. In a later analysis, a clonal expansion index for each public chain was calculated from normalized within-repertoire ranks of inferred template counts. A later analysis computed generation probabilities with a VDJ recombination model fitted to out-of-frame rearrangements, and checked the results against IGoR. A later analysis scored TCR-TCR, TCR-HLA and TCR-CMV co-occurrence with hypergeometric tests, applying a repertoire-size bias correction to TCR pairs. To estimate false discovery rates, a later analysis permuted the HLA or CMV assignments 20 times. In a later analysis, co-occurring TCRs were grouped using DBSCAN, and TCRdist sequence similarity was added for clustering within HLA-allele-positive subsets. Repertoires with fewer than 30,000 or more than 120,000 public chains were left out of co-occurrence clustering, as were about 5 repertoires with anomalous nucleotide sharing. Sourced from immuneACCESS, this table was stored by TCRdb with only in-frame sequences that have V and J called. A share of the clones is absent; for the studies checked, an unresolved V gene accounts for under half, and the remainder has no known explanation. The V and J calls and clone size were taken over from that table, and D and trimming were inferred from the DNA. The sample records some 180,000 clones, around 80% of which are singletons. 1.4% of the sample is in the top ten clones.

The cohort consisted of 600 to 750 healthy bone marrow donors. Cohort members were all nominally healthy when sampled, although unrecorded immune exposures were likely present. The donor tested CMV seropositive and was one of the 289 seropositive cohort members. Every donor gave a peripheral blood sample, and the peripheral blood mononuclear cells from that sample were used for TCR beta sequencing. Genomic DNA was extracted from the blood cell samples with the Qiagen DNeasy Blood Extraction Kit. Material for sequencing was PBMCs. This clonotype was obtained from a girl aged 5-17 years in good health and CMV-seropositive. The chain uses TRBV27 and TRBJ1-1, and perhaps TRBD1 as D gene, on 5 matching bases. The CDR3 region: CASGATENTEAFF. The nucleotide sequence is TGTGCCAGCGGTGCGACAGAGAACACTGAAGCTTTCTTT.